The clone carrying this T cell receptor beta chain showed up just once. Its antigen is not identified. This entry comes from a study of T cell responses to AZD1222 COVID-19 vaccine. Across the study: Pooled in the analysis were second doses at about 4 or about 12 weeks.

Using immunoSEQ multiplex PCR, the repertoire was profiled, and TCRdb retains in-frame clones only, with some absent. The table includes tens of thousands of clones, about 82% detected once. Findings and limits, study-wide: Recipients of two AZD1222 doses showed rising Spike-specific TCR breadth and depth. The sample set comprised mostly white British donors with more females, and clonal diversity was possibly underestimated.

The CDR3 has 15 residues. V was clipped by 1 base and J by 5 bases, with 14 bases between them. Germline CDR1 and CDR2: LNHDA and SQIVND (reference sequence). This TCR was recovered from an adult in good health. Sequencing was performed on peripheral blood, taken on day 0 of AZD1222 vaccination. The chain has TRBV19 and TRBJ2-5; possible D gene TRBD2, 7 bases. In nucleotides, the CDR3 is TGTGCCAGTAGTATAGGTGGGGGGGCGATGGAGACCCAGTACTTC. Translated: CASSIGGGAMETQYF.